This T cell receptor beta chain was captured by sequencing in a study of CD8 T cells in Susac syndrome (dated by TCRdb to between 2019 and 2020). With respect to the entire study: Of the Susac syndrome patients who were sequenced, over five had clinically active disease and about 8 were in clinical remission. At blood withdrawal, Susac syndrome patients were therapy-naive, treated with corticosteroids (with IVIg additionally given to some), or treated with IVIg alone. Whether CD8+ T cell activation and differentiation in Susac syndrome was antigen driven was tested using repertoire sequencing.

To note about this clonotype: Its antigen is still unknown. No quality values exist for individual bases; no much larger clone is one base distant.

There are 16 amino acids in the CDR3, from cysteine to phenylalanine inclusive. Only the CDR3 DNA is retained, 48 bases long and in frame from the first base. V is cut back by 5 bases and J by 2 bases, with 9 bases in the junction unmatched. The paper's findings and limits, for the study overall: The number of individuals in the TCR sequencing and HLA analysis was recognized as being relatively small. In patients with Susac syndrome, the CD4+ T cell repertoire showed no detectable clonal expansion.

High-throughput TCR beta sequencing profiled peripheral blood CD8+ and CD4+ T cells from healthy donors, Susac syndrome patients and multiple sclerosis patients. The Susac syndrome patients fulfilled recently defined diagnostic criteria for definite or probable disease. Bulk CD8+ and CD4+ T cells were purified magnetically by negative isolation, whereas CD8+ TEMRA cells were enriched by FACS. Blood was drawn into EDTA tubes, processed within 24 hours, and PBMCs were isolated by density gradient centrifugation. PBMCs intended for TCR sequencing were frozen in liquid nitrogen and were later thawed in a 37 degrees C water bath. The sorted or isolated CD4+, CD8+ and CD8+ TEMRA cells reached a purity of at least 90%. RNA was extracted using the RNeasy kit, and about 0.45 to 1 microgram was reverse transcribed with random hexamers. The immunoSEQ multiplex PCR assay, which covers 54 Vbeta and 13 Jbeta segments, was used to amplify TCR beta CDR3 regions. To correct PCR amplification bias, a synthetic template baseline was used for both primer optimization and computational correction. The original pipeline was this. Reads were assigned to V, D and J genes according to IMGT and analyzed in immunoSEQ Analyzer, with only productive sequences retained. To calculate clonality, Shannon entropy was normalized by log2 of the number of productive unique sequences and then subtracted from one. For each patient and control, public and private clones were evaluated among the 100 most prevalent clones. A clone was defined as Susac-specific if it was absent from the healthy and MS cohorts, from about a thousand published viral clones and from other ImmuneACCESS disease sequences. Clones were called with MiXCR by TCRdb after fastp trimmed the public reads at Q25, and only in-frame beta chains were retained. CDR3 protein duplicates are merged, each entry listing the most common genes and DNA. TCRdb, not the original authors, processed these V and J calls. The sample yields about 140,000 distinct CDR3 sequences; approximately 95% were counted once. The ten largest clones take up around 0.15% of the sample.

The sequencing input was CD4+ T cells from PBMCs. This receptor was obtained from a human donor with Susac syndrome. The chain employs TRBV12-3 or TRBV12-4 and TRBJ2-1; the junction holds 7 bases that match TRBD2. The CDR3 region: CASSPNSGRPYNEQFF. The base sequence is TGTGCCAGCAGTCCTAATAGCGGGCGGCCCTACAATGAGCAGTTCTTC.